These 17 T cell receptor beta chains came from one sample sequenced in a study of CD4+ T cells in melanoma. TCRdb's copy holds only in-frame clones and misses some; the assay was immunoSEQ multiplex PCR. The table has about 140,000 clones, approximately 91% seen once; the top ten hold 1.5%. The source of these receptors is a human donor with melanoma.

This clone was seen only a few times. J is TRBJ1-6 and V is TRBV14; D is ambiguous. The CDR3 totals 14 residues. V was pared by 1 base and J by 4 bases, with 5 bases between. Per germline, CDR1 SGHDN and CDR2 FVKESK. For the CDR3, the DNA is TGTGCCAGCAGCCAAGGGCAGTATAATTCACCCCTCCACTTT. Its protein product is CASSQGQYNSPLHF.

The chain carries TRBV13 and TRBJ1-5; D is undetermined. This CDR3 spans 14 amino acids. Germline lookup yields CDR1 PRHDT and CDR2 FYEKMQ (reference sequence). V was shortened by 5 bases and J by 4 bases, with 12 bases between the two germline ends. CDR3 residues: CASSRGGVNQPQHF. CDR3 DNA sequence: TGTGCCAGCAGCCGTGGTGGGGTAAATCAGCCCCAGCATTTT.

The chain is built from TRBV9 and TRBJ2-5; perhaps TRBD2 as D (5 bases). From germline, CDR1 is SGDLS and CDR2 YYNGEE. V lost 0 bases to trimming and J lost 0 bases, with 9 bases between them. This CDR3 has 15 residues. CDR3 loop: CASSVAGENQETQYF. The CDR3 DNA follows: TGTGCCAGCAGCGTAGCTGGGGAGAACCAAGAGACCCAGTACTTC.

V gene TRBV7-9 combines with J gene TRBJ1-4; tentatively, D is TRBD1 (5 bases). Germline V gives CDR1 SEHNR, CDR2 FQNEAQ (reference sequence). The CDR3 is 15 amino acids. Trimming cost V 5 bases and J 8 bases, with 18 bases left between them. The CDR3: CASSGGGRGGEKLFF. The CDR3 DNA sequence: TGTGCCAGCAGCGGCGGGGGACGGGGAGGGGAAAAACTGTTTTTT.

The genes are TRBV6-1 and TRBJ1-6; 9 bases agree with TRBD1. The CDR3 is 17 residues long. The V gene end was trimmed by 3 bases and the J gene end by 6 bases; junction bases not matched to a gene: 9. Germline loops: CDR1 MNHNS, CDR2 SASEGT. This CDR3 is CASSEFTGQGFNSPLHF. The CDR3 DNA is TGTGCCAGCAGTGAGTTCACGGGACAGGGATTTAATTCACCCCTCCACTTT.

The V and J genes are TRBV2 and TRBJ2-7, with D possibly being TRBD2 (6 bases). The CDR3 consists of 15 residues. The V end was cut by 7 bases, the J end by 6 bases, with 22 bases between. CDR1 and CDR2 (germline): SNHLY, FYNNEI. Here the CDR3 DNA reads TGTGCCAGCAACCCAACTGGCGGGAAGGCTTCCGAGCAGTACTTC. This translates into CASNPTGGKASEQYF.

The chain is built from TRBV11-2 and TRBJ1-2; D call uncertain. Germline CDR1 SGHAT, CDR2 FQNNGV. The CDR3 has 15 residues. Trimming shortened V by 5 bases and J by 3 bases, and 16 bases separated the two germline ends. CDR3: CASSRGAVGYYGYTF. The CDR3 DNA is TGTGCCAGCAGCCGAGGAGCAGTTGGGTACTATGGCTACACCTTC.

The chain couples TRBV25-1 to TRBJ2-2; D is possibly TRBD1 (5 bases). V was clipped by 9 bases and J by 4 bases, with 6 bases between them. Germline CDR1 is MGHDK and CDR2 is SYGVNS. The CDR3 runs to 11 residues. The CDR3 is CARRGTGELFF. The CDR3 coding sequence is TGTGCCAGAAGGGGCACCGGGGAGCTGTTTTTT. Complete variable domain (other parts from reference TRBV25-1 and TRBJ2-2): EADIYQTPRYLVIGTGKKITLECSQTMGHDKMYWYQQDPGMELHLIHYSYGVNSTEKGDLSSESTVSRIRTEHFPLTLESARPSHTSQYLCARRGTGELFFGEGSRLTVL.

This chain links TRBV6-1 with TRBJ2-4, with unresolved D. The CDR3 is 13 amino acids. The V end lost 4 bases, the J end lost 1 base, and 5 bases lay between the germline ends. Germline values: CDR1 MNHNS, CDR2 SASEGT. CDR3 bases: TGTGCCAGCAGTGCCATGGCCAAAAACATTCAGTACTTC. Its protein product is CASSAMAKNIQYF.

The genes are TRBV18 and TRBJ1-2; TRBD1 matches at 7 bases. CDR3 length: 15 amino acids. In germline, CDR1 is KGHSH, CDR2 LQKENI. The junction had 9 bases not matched to a gene; V was cut back by 8 bases and J by 0 bases. The CDR3 coding sequence is TGTGCCAGCGAAGAGACAGGGAAGACTAACTATGGCTACACCTTC. It specifies CASEETGKTNYGYTF.

V is TRBV7-9 and J is TRBJ2-1, with 9 bases fitting TRBD1. The V gene's germline CDR1 is SEHNR and CDR2 FQNEAQ (reference sequence). V was pared by 6 bases and J by 6 bases, with 9 bases of the junction left unmatched. CDR3 size: 15 residues. The DNA for the CDR3 is TGTGCCAGCAGTTCGGGACAGGGTACAAGCAATGAGCAGTTCTTC. This encodes CASSSGQGTSNEQFF. Full variable domain (missing parts from reference TRBV7-9 and TRBJ2-1): DTGVSQNPRHKITKRGQNVTFRCDPISEHNRLYWYRQTLGQGPEFLTYFQNEAQLEKSRLLSDRFSAERPKGSFSTLEIQRTEQGDSAMYLCASSSGQGTSNEQFFGPGTRLTVL.

CDR3 in DNA: TGCGCCAGCAGCTTGAGGGAGACTAGTGGCTACACCTTC. This codes for CASSLRETSGYTF. This sequence joins TRBV5-1 and TRBJ1-2, with D unclear. This CDR3 has 13 amino acids. V was pared by 1 base and J by 7 bases, with 11 bases between. Germline V gives CDR1 SGHRS, CDR2 YFSETQ.

The V call is TRBV18, the J call TRBJ2-5, with D unresolved. This CDR3 region has 13 residues. Germline lookup yields CDR1 KGHSH and CDR2 LQKENI. Trimming cost V 0 bases and J 4 bases, with 6 bases left between them. This chain's CDR3 is CASSPPGRETQYF. CDR3 sequence (DNA): TGTGCCAGCTCACCACCAGGGCGAGAGACCCAGTACTTC.

This chain links TRBV7-2 with TRBJ1-1; 11 bases line up with TRBD1. V trimming: 0 bases; J trimming: 7 bases; junction bases outside the gene matches: 4. The CDR3 spans 15 residues. CDR1 is SGHTA and CDR2 is FQGNSA in the germline V gene. CDR3: CASSLARTGGSEAFF. Written as DNA, the CDR3 is TGTGCCAGCAGCTTAGCGAGGACAGGGGGCAGTGAAGCTTTCTTT.

The gene calls are TRBV4-2 and TRBJ2-2; D is ambiguous. Germline values: CDR1 LGHNA, CDR2 YNFKEQ. V lost 4 bases and J lost 0, with 3 bases in between. The CDR3 spans 13 residues. The CDR3 sequence is CASSLTNTGELFF. The CDR3 DNA sequence: TGTGCCAGCAGCCTCACGAACACCGGGGAGCTGTTTTTT.

The chain employs TRBV11-1 and TRBJ2-5; 12 bases line up with TRBD1. This CDR3 contains 15 residues. CDR1 and CDR2 from the germline V gene are SGHAT and FQDESV (reference sequence). V trimming: 4 bases; J trimming: 7 bases; junction bases outside the gene matches: 7. The CDR3 DNA sequence: TGTGCCAGCAGCTCGGGACAGGGGGCCCTAAGGACCCAGTACTTC. Encoded protein: CASSSGQGALRTQYF.

The V gene is TRBV10-1, the J gene TRBJ2-3, with TRBD2 matching 7 bases. The CDR3 is 14 residues long. Germline V gene lookup returns CDR1 WNHNN and CDR2 SYGVQD (reference sequence). Germline trimming cut 6 bases from V and 1 base from J; bases unmatched to any gene: 4. CDR3 in amino acids: CASRRLAGTDTQYF. The CDR3 DNA sequence: TGCGCCAGCAGACGACTAGCCGGCACAGATACGCAGTATTTT.